This T cell receptor beta chain derives from a study of blood T cell repertoires in COVID-19. The method was immunoSEQ multiplex PCR; TCRdb's version includes in-frame clones alone and lacks a portion of them. The repertoire has some 330,000 clones, 80% to 90% of them found once; the top ten carry over 4.5%. Germline lookup yields CDR1 SGHRS and CDR2 YFSETQ. The V and J ends lost 2 bases and 5 bases respectively, with 10 bases between them. The CDR3 has 14 amino acids. Study members were between 18 and 89 years old and lived in over 20 US regions. Sequencing used PBMCs or T cells enriched from blood (not recorded which). This receptor was taken from a man aged 25 to 45 who had recovered from COVID-19. This chain uses TRBV5-1 with TRBJ2-2, with D possibly matching TRBD2 (6 bases). CDR3 sequence (DNA): TGCGCCAGCAGCTTCTCCCGGGGGACCGGGGAGCTGTTTTTT. Translation gives CASSFSRGTGELFF.